The T cell receptor beta chain described here comes from a study of T cell responses to AZD1222 COVID-19 vaccine. Overall study findings and caveats: Two doses of AZD1222 preceded a rise in Spike-specific TCR breadth and depth.

The CDR3 loop spans 17 amino acids. Trimming removed 3 bases from V and 4 bases from J; junction bases left unmatched: 5. Germline V gene lookup returns CDR1 SGHVS and CDR2 FNYEAQ. The data were produced by immunoSEQ multiplex PCR, yet TCRdb's version contains in-frame clones alone and is incomplete. The sample lists about 120,000 clones; 93% were seen once. As for this clone: The antigen remains undetermined.

The chain joins TRBV7-6 to TRBJ2-3, with TRBD2 matching over 15 bases. The source material was peripheral blood, sampled on day 0 of AZD1222 vaccination. This sequence was found in an adult in good health. DNA of the CDR3: TGTGCCAGCAGCTTCGGGACTAGCGGGAGGTTTGCAGATACGCAGTATTTT. Encoded protein: CASSFGTSGRFADTQYF.